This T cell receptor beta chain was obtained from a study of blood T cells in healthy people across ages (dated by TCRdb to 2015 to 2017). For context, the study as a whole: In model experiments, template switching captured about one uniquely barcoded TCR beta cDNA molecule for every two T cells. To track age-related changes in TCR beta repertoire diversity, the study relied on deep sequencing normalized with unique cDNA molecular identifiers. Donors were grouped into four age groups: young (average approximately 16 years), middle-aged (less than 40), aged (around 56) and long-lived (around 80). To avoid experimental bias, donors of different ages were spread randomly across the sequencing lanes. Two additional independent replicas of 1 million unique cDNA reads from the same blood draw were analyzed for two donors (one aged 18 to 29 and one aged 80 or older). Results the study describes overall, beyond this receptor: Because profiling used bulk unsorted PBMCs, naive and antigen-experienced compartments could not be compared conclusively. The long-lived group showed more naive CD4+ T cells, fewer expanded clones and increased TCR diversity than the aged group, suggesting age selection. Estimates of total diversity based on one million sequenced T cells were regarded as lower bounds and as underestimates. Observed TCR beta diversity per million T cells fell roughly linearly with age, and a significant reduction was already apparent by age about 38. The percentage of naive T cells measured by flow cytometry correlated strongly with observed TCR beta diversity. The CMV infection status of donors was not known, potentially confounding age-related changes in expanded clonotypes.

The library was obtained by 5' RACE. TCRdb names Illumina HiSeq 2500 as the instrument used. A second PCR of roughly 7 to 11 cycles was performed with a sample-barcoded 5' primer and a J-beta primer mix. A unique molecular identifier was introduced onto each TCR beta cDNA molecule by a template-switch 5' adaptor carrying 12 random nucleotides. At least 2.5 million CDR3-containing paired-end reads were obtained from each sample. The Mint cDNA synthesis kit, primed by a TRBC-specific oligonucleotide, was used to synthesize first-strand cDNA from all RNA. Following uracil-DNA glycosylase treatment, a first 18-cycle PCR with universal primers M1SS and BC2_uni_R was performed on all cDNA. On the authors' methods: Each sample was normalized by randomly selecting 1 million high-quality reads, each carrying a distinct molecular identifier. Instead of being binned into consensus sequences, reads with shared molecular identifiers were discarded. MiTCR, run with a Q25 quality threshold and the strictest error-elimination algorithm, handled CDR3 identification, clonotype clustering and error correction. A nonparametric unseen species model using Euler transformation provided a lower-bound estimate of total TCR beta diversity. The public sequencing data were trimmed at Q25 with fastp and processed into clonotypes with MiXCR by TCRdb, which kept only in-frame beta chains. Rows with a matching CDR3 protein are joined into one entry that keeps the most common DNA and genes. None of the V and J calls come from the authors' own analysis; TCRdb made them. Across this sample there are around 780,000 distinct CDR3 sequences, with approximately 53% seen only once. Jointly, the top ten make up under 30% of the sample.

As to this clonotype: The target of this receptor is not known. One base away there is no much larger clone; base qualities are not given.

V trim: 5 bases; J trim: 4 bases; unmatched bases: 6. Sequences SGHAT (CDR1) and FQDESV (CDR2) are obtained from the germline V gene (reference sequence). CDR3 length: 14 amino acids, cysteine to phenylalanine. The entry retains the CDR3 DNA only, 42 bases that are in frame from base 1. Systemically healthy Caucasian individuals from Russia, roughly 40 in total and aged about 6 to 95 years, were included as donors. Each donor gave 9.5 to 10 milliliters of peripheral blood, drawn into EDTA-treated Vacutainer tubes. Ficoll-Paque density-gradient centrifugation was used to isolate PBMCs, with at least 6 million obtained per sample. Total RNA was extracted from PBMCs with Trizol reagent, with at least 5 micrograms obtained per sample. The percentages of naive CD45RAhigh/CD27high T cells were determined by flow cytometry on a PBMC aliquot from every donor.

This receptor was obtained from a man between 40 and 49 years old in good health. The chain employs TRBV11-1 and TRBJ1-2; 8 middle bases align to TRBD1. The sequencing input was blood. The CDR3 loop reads CASSPRTGIYGYTF. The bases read TGTGCCAGCAGCCCGCGGACAGGGATCTATGGCTACACCTTC.